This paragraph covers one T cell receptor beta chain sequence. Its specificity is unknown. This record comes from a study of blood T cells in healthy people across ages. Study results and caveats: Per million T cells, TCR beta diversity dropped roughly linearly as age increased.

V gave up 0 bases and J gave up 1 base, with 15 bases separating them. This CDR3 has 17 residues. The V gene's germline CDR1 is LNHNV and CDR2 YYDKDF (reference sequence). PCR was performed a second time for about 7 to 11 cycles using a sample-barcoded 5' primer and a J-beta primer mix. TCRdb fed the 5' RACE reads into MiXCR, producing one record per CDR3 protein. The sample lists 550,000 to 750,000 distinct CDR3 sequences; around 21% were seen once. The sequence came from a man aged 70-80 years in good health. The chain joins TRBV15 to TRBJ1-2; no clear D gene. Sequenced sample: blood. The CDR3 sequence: CATSRDTVAVLNYGYTF. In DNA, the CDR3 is TGTGCCACCAGCAGAGATACGGTCGCAGTTCTTAACTATGGCTACACCTTC.